Each of the 9 T cell receptor beta chains below was sequenced from the same sample in a study of early T cells in non-severe SARS-CoV-2 infection. TCRdb itself ran the 5' RACE reads through MiXCR, one entry per CDR3 protein. The profile shows about 69,000 distinct CDR3 sequences, about 4.9% of them singletons. The starting material was whole blood, obtained at baseline. The receptors come from an adult who was a healthcare worker with PCR-confirmed SARS-CoV-2 infection or an uninfected control (not recorded which). The donor label of this sample is uncertain.

This clonotype was counted a few times. The chain joins TRBV11-2 to TRBJ2-7; D remains unclear. The V gene lost 3 bases and the J gene lost 0 bases, with 12 bases spanning the gap. CDR1 and CDR2 (germline): SGHAT, FQNNGV. The CDR3 has 15 amino acids. The DNA for the CDR3 is TGTGCCAGCAGCTTTGGCCGATTTTCCTCCTACGAGCAGTACTTC. Amino acid sequence: CASSFGRFSSYEQYF.

The table lists this clonotype with many counts. The chain recombines TRBV7-6 with TRBJ2-7, with D possibly being TRBD1 or TRBD2 (7 bases each). With 3 bases removed from V and 5 bases from J, the gap between germline ends came to 20 bases. Per the germline V gene, CDR1 is SGHVS and CDR2 is FNYEAQ. CDR3 length: 16 amino acids. The CDR3 coding sequence is TGTGCCAGCAGCTTGGGGGAGGGGGCGCGGGTCCACGAGCAGTACTTC. This encodes CASSLGEGARVHEQYF.

The chain has TRBV6-5 and TRBJ1-2, with 8 positions matching TRBD1. Germline V gene data show CDR1 as MNHEY and CDR2 as SVGAGI. The V segment lost 5 bases and the J segment 6 bases; nucleotides outside the gene matches: 8. The CDR3 is 14 residues long. CDR3 in DNA: TGTGCCAGCAGTATCTCCGGGACAGGAGATGGCTACACCTTC. Translating gives CASSISGTGDGYTF.

The chain carries TRBV11-2 and TRBJ1-2; D possibly corresponds to TRBD1 (6 bases). V was pared by 1 base and J by 4 bases, with 16 bases between. Germline CDR1 is SGHAT and CDR2 is FQNNGV. This CDR3 has 16 residues. CDR3 region: CASSLARGGEGYGYTF. DNA of the CDR3: TGTGCCAGCAGCTTAGCCCGAGGGGGGGAAGGCTATGGCTACACCTTC.

The V gene is TRBV7-9, the J gene TRBJ2-5; no clear D. V shed 2 bases and J shed 5 bases, with 12 bases lying between them. The CDR3 is 14 residues long. Germline CDR1 SEHNR, CDR2 FQNEAQ (reference sequence). CDR3 sequence: CASSLLTMSETQYF. CDR3 bases: TGTGCCAGCAGCTTACTGACCATGAGTGAGACCCAGTACTTC.

Ten or more counts support this clonotype. The V and J genes are TRBV4-2 and TRBJ2-2; 14 bases match TRBD2. The CDR3 covers 15 residues. V was clipped by 4 bases and J by 7 bases; unmatched bases: 2. Per the germline V gene, CDR1 is LGHNA and CDR2 is YNFKEQ. The CDR3 region has the DNA TGTGCCAGCAGCCGCGGGACTAGCGGGGGCGGGGAGCTGTTTTTT. It translates to CASSRGTSGGGELFF.

This clonotype was counted ten times or more. The chain has TRBV20-1 and TRBJ2-2, with TRBD1 identical over 9 bases. Looked up from germline, CDR1 is DFQATT and CDR2 is SNEGSKA (reference sequence). The length of the CDR3 is 13 residues. Losses at the gene ends were 1 base for V and 6 bases for J; bases not matched to a gene: 0. CDR3 loop: CSARGQGAGELFF. CDR3 in DNA: TGCAGTGCTAGAGGACAGGGGGCCGGGGAGCTGTTTTTT.

This clonotype was observed at least ten times. The chain is built from TRBV4-3 and TRBJ2-4, with D hard to call. Germline V CDR1 and CDR2: LGHNA, YSLEER. The CDR3 consists of 12 residues. Trimming stripped 0 bases from V and 8 bases from J, with 5 bases between. CDR3 coding DNA: TGCGCCAGCAGCCAAGATAAGGACATTCAGTACTTC. Residues: CASSQDKDIQYF.

The table lists this clonotype with many counts. The CDR3 DNA follows: TGCAGTGCCAAGGGTCTCCCGGGGCTCCGCCCTGGAGAGACCCAGTACTTC. Translating gives CSAKGLPGLRPGETQYF. The rearrangement links TRBV20-1 to TRBJ2-5; D is perhaps TRBD1 or TRBD2 (5 bases each). Germline CDR1 reads DFQATT; CDR2 reads SNEGSKA (reference sequence). The length of the CDR3 is 17 residues. The V and J ends lost 6 bases and 4 bases respectively, with 27 bases between them.